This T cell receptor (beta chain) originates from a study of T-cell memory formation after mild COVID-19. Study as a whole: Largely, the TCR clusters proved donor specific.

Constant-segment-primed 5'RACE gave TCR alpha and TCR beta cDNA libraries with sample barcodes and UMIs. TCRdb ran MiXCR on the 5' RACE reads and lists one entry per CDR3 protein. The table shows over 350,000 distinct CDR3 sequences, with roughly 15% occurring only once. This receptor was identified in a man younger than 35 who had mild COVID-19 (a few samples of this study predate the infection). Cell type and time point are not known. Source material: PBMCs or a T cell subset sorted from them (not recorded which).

The CDR3, as DNA: TGTGCCAGCAGCACAGTTGCCCTAGATCAGCCCCAGCATTTT. Protein sequence: CASSTVALDQPQHF. The chain couples TRBV6-6 to TRBJ1-5; unclear D gene. Germline loops: CDR1 MNHNY, CDR2 SVGAGI (reference sequence). This CDR3 comprises 14 residues. Trimming took 6 bases from V and 5 from J, leaving 14 bases between them.